This is a list of T cell receptor beta chains from one sample in a study of blood T cell repertoires in COVID-19. Produced via immunoSEQ multiplex PCR; TCRdb's table is partial and in-frame only. The sample has around 230,000 clones; roughly 90% are singletons. Sequenced input: peripheral blood. These receptor sequences come from a man between 60 and 70 years old who had recovered from COVID-19. Each CDR3 is given without its conserved first and last residue. The D gene is left open where the match is weak.

>TRBV3-1/TRBV3-2|TRBD1|TRBJ1-2
ASSRRGINYGYT
>TRBV7-9|TRBD1|TRBJ1-2
ASSLVQGAVYGYT
>TRBV6-5|.|TRBJ1-2
ASSYSPGRGYT
>TRBV5-4|TRBD2|TRBJ2-7
ASSPRGGRYEQY
>TRBV9|TRBD2|TRBJ2-1
ASSLRPGTSMNEQF
>TRBV7-2|.|TRBJ1-5
ASSSPPRNGVQPQH
>TRBV30|TRBD1|TRBJ1-2
AWSPTTGRYGYT
>TRBV19|TRBD1|TRBJ2-4
ASSMIQGPAKNIQY
>TRBV6-2/TRBV6-3|.|TRBJ1-6
ASSYSTSQGPPLH
>TRBV5-4|TRBD1|TRBJ1-6
ASSTRTGYSSYNSPLH
>TRBV9|.|TRBJ2-5
ASSVVQGKTQY
>TRBV2|.|TRBJ2-1
ASSQTGTYNEQF
>TRBV9|TRBD1|TRBJ2-7
ASRGQGSYEQY
>TRBV6-1|.|TRBJ1-5
ASSERRADQPQH
>TRBV19|.|TRBJ1-5
ASSSGQPNSNQPQH
>TRBV20-1|.|TRBJ2-1
SATDINEQF
>TRBV19|TRBD2|TRBJ2-5
ASSTPRGGWEETQY
>TRBV30|.|TRBJ2-5
AWSLFTWTGEETQY
>TRBV6-4|.|TRBJ2-2
ASSLKGGTGELF
>TRBV18|TRBD2|TRBJ2-7
ASSSWTSESEQY
>TRBV14|.|TRBJ2-1
ASSPYSGTTNNEQF
>TRBV5-1|.|TRBJ1-1
ASSLEWAGETEAF
>TRBV5-1|TRBD1|TRBJ2-5
ASRQEDRVMQTQY
>TRBV6-2/TRBV6-3|TRBD1|TRBJ1-5
ASSYLTGGSYSNQPQH
>TRBV5-6|TRBD1|TRBJ1-5
ASSLGTGWGGNQPQH
>TRBV24-1|TRBD1|TRBJ2-2
ATGDRGNTGELF
>TRBV9|.|TRBJ1-5
ASSVSGERPQH
>TRBV3-1/TRBV3-2|TRBD2|TRBJ2-5
ASSQDLLAVTEGTQY
>TRBV5-1|.|TRBJ1-6
ASSYSGQRDSPLH
>TRBV3-1/TRBV3-2|TRBD2|TRBJ2-7
ASSPPLTSFSEQY
>TRBV6-5|.|TRBJ2-7
ASTEDQGGVGEQY
>TRBV6-1|TRBD1|TRBJ1-2
ASSEIAGGTYGYT
>TRBV19|.|TRBJ1-1
ASSRVSNTEAF
>TRBV12-3/TRBV12-4|.|TRBJ1-4
ASSLLDEKLF
>TRBV2|TRBD1|TRBJ1-3
ASTKDRAGNTIY
>TRBV10-3|.|TRBJ2-7
AIGGTSNVGQY
>TRBV4-1|.|TRBJ1-3
ASSLMIGFSGNTIY
>TRBV30|.|TRBJ2-7
AWSRGYEQY
>TRBV20-1|.|TRBJ1-2
SARRGTGYT
>TRBV9|.|TRBJ2-7
ASSVGGAPSYEQY
>TRBV2|.|TRBJ2-5
ASSDYSRRCQETQY
>TRBV6-1|TRBD2|TRBJ2-1
ASSEPSASGGGQHQF
>TRBV20-1|.|TRBJ2-4
SARSGNIQY
>TRBV7-6|TRBD1|TRBJ1-2
ASSSETGYGYT
>TRBV24-1|TRBD1|TRBJ2-1
ATSDLTSGTGPVNEQF
>TRBV5-1|.|TRBJ1-2
ASSLADYGYT
>TRBV29-1|TRBD1|TRBJ2-2
SARDRGDTGELF
>TRBV19|TRBD1|TRBJ2-2
ASSDPPTGAHTGELF
>TRBV5-8|.|TRBJ2-6
ASSLASGTGANVLT